The source of this T cell receptor (beta chain) is a study of cytomegalovirus exposure and HLA in healthy donors. The CDR3 is 14 residues long. Germline CDR1 MGHRA, CDR2 YSYEKL. Germline trimming cut 5 bases from V and 1 base from J; bases unmatched to any gene: 4. Findings and limits, study-wide: Altogether, some 170 TCR beta chains were recorded as cytomegalovirus-associated. Most of the TCR beta V segments (in an earlier analysis) were productive either about 90% or about 30% of the time. Presence/absence analyses treated sequencing depth as roughly uniform across donors.

The PCR contained 60 Vbeta and 13 Jbeta primers. The assay was immunoSEQ multiplex PCR, and TCRdb's table has in-frame clones only and misses some. In the table there are approximately 130,000 clones, 80% to 90% of which are singletons. Notes on this clone: What it binds is unknown.

The sequenced sample was PBMCs. The sequence derives from a man aged 50-60 years in good health and CMV-seronegative. V gene TRBV4-1 combines with J gene TRBJ2-7; 8 nucleotides align to TRBD1. The CDR3 DNA follows: TGCGCCAGCAGCGTACAGGGGGTTTCCTACGAGCAGTACTTC. Protein: CASSVQGVSYEQYF.